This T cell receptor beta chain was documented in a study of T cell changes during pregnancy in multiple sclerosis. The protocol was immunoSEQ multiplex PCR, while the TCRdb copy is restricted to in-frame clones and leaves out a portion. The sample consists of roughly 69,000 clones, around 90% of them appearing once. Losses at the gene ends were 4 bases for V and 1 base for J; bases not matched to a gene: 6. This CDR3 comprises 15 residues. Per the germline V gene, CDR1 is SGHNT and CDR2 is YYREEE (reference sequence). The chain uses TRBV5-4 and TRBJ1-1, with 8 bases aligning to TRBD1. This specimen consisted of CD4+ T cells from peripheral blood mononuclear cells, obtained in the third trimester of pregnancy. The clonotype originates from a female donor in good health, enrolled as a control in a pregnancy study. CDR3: CASSPRTGWNTEAFF. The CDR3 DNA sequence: TGTGCCAGCAGCCCGAGGACAGGGTGGAACACTGAAGCTTTCTTT.